Sequencing of this T cell receptor beta chain was carried out in a study of blood T cell repertoires in COVID-19. Study at large: From the United States, Italy and Spain came samples of acute and convalescent COVID-19. The cDNA or gDNA used as material had been derived from T cells, B-cell-depleted T cells, or PBMCs.

Followed longitudinally, the Seattle patients had been enrolled during active infection. In the original processing: Amplification of reference gene primers was used by the study to estimate nucleated cell counts. Here immunoSEQ multiplex PCR was the method, and the copy in TCRdb shows in-frame clones only, minus some. D and trimming come from the DNA, and the V and J calls and clone size come from that table. Here the sample spans approximately 250,000 clones, 65% to 90% being singletons. Losses at the gene ends were 6 bases for V and 4 bases for J; bases not matched to a gene: 9. This CDR3 contains 15 residues. CDR1 is LGHDT and CDR2 is YNNKEL in the germline V gene (reference sequence).

Sequencing was carried out using peripheral blood. The source is a man in his forties or fifties with COVID-19, enrolled during active disease. V is TRBV3-1 (or the pseudogene TRBV3-2) and J is TRBJ2-3, with 8 bases matching TRBD2. CDR3 protein: CASRQRGTSADTQYF. CDR3 nucleotide sequence: TGTGCCAGCAGGCAGAGAGGGACTAGTGCAGATACGCAGTATTTT.